These 20 T cell receptor beta chains came from one sample sequenced in a study of cytomegalovirus exposure and HLA in healthy donors. The PCR was carried out with 60 Vbeta primers and 13 Jbeta primers. The table came from immunoSEQ multiplex PCR; TCRdb's copy has only in-frame clones and leaves some out. The sample lists tens of thousands of clones, roughly 78% seen once, with around 4.6% in the top ten. Sample: PBMCs. The receptors come from a woman aged 35 to 49 in good health and CMV-seropositive.

V is TRBV18 and J is TRBJ1-2, with 7 bases lining up with TRBD1. The CDR3 is 13 amino acids. Germline V gene data show CDR1 as KGHSH and CDR2 as LQKENI. V gave up 8 bases and J gave up 4 bases; unmatched junction bases: 7. The CDR3 here is CASHPTGTYGYTF. CDR3 coding DNA: TGTGCCAGCCACCCGACAGGGACCTATGGCTACACCTTC.

This clone was recorded only once. The J gene is TRBJ2-5, the V gene TRBV5-1, with D tentatively TRBD1 (5 bases). Germline V gene data show CDR1 as SGHRS and CDR2 as YFSETQ. V gave up 4 bases and J gave up 5 bases, with 9 bases separating them. CDR3 size: 12 residues. The CDR3 bases are TGCGCCAGCAGCCCGGACATTGAGACCCAGTACTTC. Its translation: CASSPDIETQYF.

The chain recombines TRBV9 with TRBJ1-3; D gene unclear. The germline V gene has CDR1 SGDLS and CDR2 YYNGEE. V lost 3 bases, J lost 0 bases, and 13 bases lay in between. The CDR3 is 16 amino acids. The CDR3 DNA reads as TGTGCCAGCAGCGCGAGATCGGAGAGCTCTGGAAACACCATATATTTT. Protein sequence: CASSARSESSGNTIYF.

This clone came up a few times. The V call is TRBV6-5, the J call TRBJ1-3, with D hard to call. CDR3 length: 14 residues. V was clipped by 2 bases and J by 0 bases, with 5 bases between them. Per the germline V gene, CDR1 is MNHEY and CDR2 is SVGAGI. The CDR3 DNA sequence: TGTGCCAGCAGTTACGCGAGCTCTGGAAACACCATATATTTT. It specifies CASSYASSGNTIYF.

The chain recombines TRBV5-1 with TRBJ2-5; 11 bases match TRBD2. Near its end, the DNA agrees better with TRBJ2-7, so the J call may be wrong. Germline values: CDR1 SGHRS, CDR2 YFSETQ. The CDR3 is 15 residues long. The DNA of the CDR3 is TGCGCCAGCAGCTTACTAGCGGGAGACCAATACGAGCAGTACTTC. It specifies CASSLLAGDQYEQYF.

The V gene is TRBV5-1, the J gene TRBJ2-3, with a tentative D call TRBD1 (6 bases). The germline gives CDR1 SGHRS, CDR2 YFSETQ. Trimming pared 0 bases from V and 4 bases from J, leaving 9 bases between. This CDR3 comprises 14 residues. CDR3 nucleotide sequence: TGCGCCAGCAGCTTGGAGCAGGGGCCAGATACGCAGTATTTT. Translated, it gives CASSLEQGPDTQYF.

This clone occurred a few times. The chain has TRBV5-4 and TRBJ1-4, with D possibly TRBD1 on 5 matching bases. The CDR3 consists of 16 residues. Germline V gene sequence: CDR1 SGHNT, CDR2 YYREEE (reference sequence). The V and J ends lost 4 bases and 2 bases respectively, with 15 bases between them. The CDR3 protein is CASSGAEGATNEKLFF. CDR3 DNA: TGTGCCAGCAGCGGGGCCGAAGGGGCGACTAATGAAAAACTGTTTTTT.

The chain carries TRBV18 and TRBJ2-3, with D maybe TRBD1 (6 bases). Germline CDR1 and CDR2: KGHSH and LQKENI. V was clipped by 4 bases and J by 2 bases, with 10 bases between them. The CDR3 consists of 14 residues. CDR3 sequence: CASSQRQDTDTQYF. CDR3 in DNA: TGTGCCAGCTCACAGAGACAGGACACAGATACGCAGTATTTT.

This rearrangement joins TRBV28 to TRBJ1-1; tentative D call: TRBD1 (6 bases). V was trimmed by 5 bases and J by 4 bases, leaving 17 bases between them. The CDR3 is 15 residues long. The germline V gene has CDR1 MDHEN and CDR2 SYDVKM. This CDR3 is CASSTQTGPGTEAFF. The CDR3 coding sequence is TGTGCCAGCAGTACCCAGACAGGCCCAGGCACTGAAGCTTTCTTT. Full variable domain (remainder filled in from reference TRBV28 and TRBJ1-1): DVKVTQSSRYLVKRTGEKVFLECVQDMDHENMFWYRQDPGLGLRLIYFSYDVKMKEKGDIPEGYSVSREKKERFSLILESASTNQTSMYLCASSTQTGPGTEAFFGQGTRLTVV.

V gene TRBV29-1 combines with J gene TRBJ2-3; 7 bases are shared with TRBD1. Trimming took 7 bases from V and 4 from J; bases not matched to a gene: 11. The germline V gene encodes CDR1 SQVTM and CDR2 ANQGSEA. CDR3 size: 14 residues. The CDR3 DNA reads TGCAGCGCCCTCTACAGGGGACGGGCAGATACGCAGTATTTT. Amino acids: CSALYRGRADTQYF.

V gene TRBV9 combines with J gene TRBJ2-1; 11 bases line up with TRBD2. CDR1 and CDR2 (germline): SGDLS, YYNGEE. V lost 0 bases and J lost 6; bases outside the gene matches: 5. The CDR3 has 16 residues. CDR3 region: CASSVEETSGINEQFF. CDR3 DNA sequence: TGTGCCAGCAGCGTAGAAGAGACTAGCGGGATCAATGAGCAGTTCTTC.

This chain connects TRBV5-4 to TRBJ1-1, with no clear D. V lost 4 bases, J lost 3 bases, and 10 bases lay in between. Germline V lookup: CDR1 SGHNT, CDR2 YYREEE (reference sequence). The CDR3 is 13 amino acids. The CDR3 reads CASSRSRDTEAFF. CDR3 in DNA: TGTGCCAGCAGCCGAAGCCGGGACACTGAAGCTTTCTTT. Filled out from reference TRBV5-4 and TRBJ1-1, the complete variable domain reads ETGVTQSPTHLIKTRGQQVTLRCSSQSGHNTVSWYQQALGQGPQFIFQYYREEENGRGNFPPRFSGLQFPNYSSELNVNALELDDSALYLCASSRSRDTEAFFGQGTRLTVV.

The V call is TRBV5-4, the J call TRBJ2-3, with 13 nucleotides matching TRBD2. Trimming took 2 bases from V and 3 from J; bases not matched to a gene: 3. CDR3 length: 16 residues. Germline CDR1 is SGHNT and CDR2 is YYREEE (reference sequence). The CDR3 nucleotides are TGTGCCAGCAGCTTTGGGACTAGCGGGAAGACAGATACGCAGTATTTT. It codes for CASSFGTSGKTDTQYF.

The gene calls are TRBV30 and TRBJ1-5; a possible D gene is TRBD1 (6 bases). V shed 0 bases and J shed 7 bases, with 10 bases lying between them. CDR1 is GTSNPN, CDR2 SVGIG, per germline (reference sequence). The CDR3 has 13 amino acids. The CDR3 sequence: CAWSVQGRQPQHF. The DNA of the CDR3 is TGTGCCTGGAGTGTACAGGGCCGCCAGCCCCAGCATTTT.

This clone has a single count. In DNA form, the CDR3 reads TGCGCCAGCAGCTTGGGCCGGGACAGGGTGACAGATACGCAGTATTTT. Protein: CASSLGRDRVTDTQYF. This chain connects TRBV5-1 to TRBJ2-3; 9 bases are a match to TRBD1. The CDR3 runs 16 residues. The germline V gene has CDR1 SGHRS and CDR2 YFSETQ. V gave up 0 bases and J gave up 3 bases; unmatched junction bases: 5.

This rearrangement joins TRBV7-3 to TRBJ2-2; tentative D call: TRBD1 (6 bases). CDR3 length: 15 residues. CDR1 is SGHTA, CDR2 FQGTGA, per germline. Trimming cost V 2 bases and J 5 bases, with 12 bases left between them. In DNA form, the CDR3 reads TGTGCCAGCAGCTTATGGACAGACGGAACCGGGGAGCTGTTTTTT. Translation: CASSLWTDGTGELFF.

The V gene is TRBV13, the J gene TRBJ2-3; 10 nucleotides line up with TRBD2. The trim removed 5 bases at V and 7 bases at J, leaving 12 bases unmatched. CDR1 PRHDT and CDR2 FYEKMQ come from the germline V gene (reference sequence). The CDR3 runs 16 residues. CDR3 nucleotide sequence: TGTGCCAGCAGCCCCAGTCGGACTAGCGGCTTGTATACGCAGTATTTT. Amino acid sequence: CASSPSRTSGLYTQYF.

CDR3 amino acids: CAISSGGNTGELFF. The CDR3 DNA sequence: TGTGCCATCTCTAGCGGGGGGAACACCGGGGAGCTGTTTTTT. V gene TRBV2 combines with J gene TRBJ2-2; 10 bases match TRBD2. The junction had 3 bases not matched to a gene; V was cut back by 10 bases and J by 1 base. Germline lookup yields CDR1 SNHLY and CDR2 FYNNEI. This CDR3 region has 14 residues.

This clone has only a few counts. The gene calls are TRBV27 and TRBJ1-5; D unresolved. The V gene's germline CDR1 is MNHEY and CDR2 SMNVEV (reference sequence). V shed 6 bases and J shed 0 bases, with 6 bases lying between them. CDR3 length equals 13 residues. The CDR3, as DNA: TGTGCCAGCAGAGAGTATAGCAATCAGCCCCAGCATTTT. It specifies CASREYSNQPQHF.

The V and J genes are TRBV27 and TRBJ1-2, with D tentatively TRBD1 (5 bases). V was cut by 10 bases and J by 2 bases, with 11 bases left in between. The CDR3 loop spans 12 amino acids. CDR1 and CDR2 from the germline V gene are MNHEY and SMNVEV (reference sequence). CDR3 nucleotide sequence: TGTGCCACCGCCACAGGAAACTATGGCTACACCTTC. Translating it yields CATATGNYGYTF.